This T cell receptor (beta chain) was identified during a study of cytomegalovirus exposure and HLA in healthy donors. Study results and limitations: Cytomegalovirus-associated TCR beta chains were listed, numbering roughly 150.

The PCR made use of 60 Vbeta and 13 Jbeta primers. Original methodology: Later work found around 80 million unique TCR beta chains, with 9.5 million to 12 million shared. Sequenced by immunoSEQ multiplex PCR; TCRdb stores in-frame clones only, minus some. From that table come the V and J calls and clone size; the DNA was used to work out D and trimming. The repertoire consists of approximately 120,000 clones, with over 65% occurring once and the leading ten covering 4%. The sample holds one count of this clone. Its target is not known. This CDR3 is 17 amino acids long. V was trimmed by 3 bases and J by 8 bases, leaving 25 bases between them. CDR1 GTSNPN and CDR2 SVGIG come from the germline V gene (reference sequence).

Source material: PBMCs. The rearrangement joins TRBV30 to TRBJ1-4; TRBD1 is a possible D gene (6 bases). The TCR was taken from a man aged 40-50 years in good health and CMV-seropositive. As DNA, the CDR3 is TGTGCCTGGAGCCTAAGGGGAGGGGGGCCGGATAGGGAAAAACTGTTTTTT. Translation: CAWSLRGGGPDREKLFF.